A single sample gave rise to the 4 T cell receptor beta chains below, sequenced in a study of shared clonotypes between healthy human individuals. Profiled with immunoSEQ multiplex PCR; TCRdb holds only in-frame clones, not every one. The repertoire holds 2.3 million or so clones, with about 92% as singletons. The sequencing input was naive CD4+ T cells from PBMCs. Subset in this sample: CD45RA+ positively selected. The receptors were sampled from a man in his late teens or twenties in good health. Some clones in this sample may be carry-over from other donors' samples.

V gene TRBV5-1 combines with J gene TRBJ2-6; possibly TRBD1 for D (5 bases). The CDR3 length is 16 residues. The germline V gene encodes CDR1 SGHRS and CDR2 YFSETQ. V was pared by 6 bases and J by 2 bases, with 15 bases between. Here the CDR3 reads CASNQGAGAGANVLTF. In DNA, the CDR3 is TGCGCCAGCAACCAAGGGGCAGGCGCTGGGGCCAACGTCCTGACTTTC.

The chain recombines TRBV2 with TRBJ2-2; D possibly corresponds to TRBD2 (6 bases). The length of the CDR3 is 15 residues. The germline V and J ends were trimmed by 5 bases and 3 bases, with 13 bases remaining between them. The germline V gene has CDR1 SNHLY and CDR2 FYNNEI. CDR3 sequence (DNA): TGTGCCAGCAGTTGGGGGACTTCAGACACCGGGGAGCTGTTTTTT. It codes for CASSWGTSDTGELFF.

The chain combines TRBV29-1 with TRBJ2-5; D is perhaps TRBD2 (6 bases). Germline lookup yields CDR1 SQVTM and CDR2 ANQGSEA. V was shortened by 4 bases and J by 4 bases, with 7 bases between the two germline ends. This CDR3 has 11 amino acids. The CDR3 DNA follows: TGCAGCGTTGCGGGGGTAGAGACCCAGTACTTC. Amino acid sequence: CSVAGVETQYF.

The rearrangement joins TRBV6-6 to TRBJ1-1; TRBD1 matches 7 bases. The CDR3 is 13 residues long. Losses at the gene ends were 2 bases for V and 3 bases for J; bases not matched to a gene: 0. Germline V gene data show CDR1 as MNHNY and CDR2 as SVGAGI (reference sequence). The CDR3 DNA sequence: TGTGCCAGCAGTTACACAGGGGACACTGAAGCTTTCTTT. Residues: CASSYTGDTEAFF.